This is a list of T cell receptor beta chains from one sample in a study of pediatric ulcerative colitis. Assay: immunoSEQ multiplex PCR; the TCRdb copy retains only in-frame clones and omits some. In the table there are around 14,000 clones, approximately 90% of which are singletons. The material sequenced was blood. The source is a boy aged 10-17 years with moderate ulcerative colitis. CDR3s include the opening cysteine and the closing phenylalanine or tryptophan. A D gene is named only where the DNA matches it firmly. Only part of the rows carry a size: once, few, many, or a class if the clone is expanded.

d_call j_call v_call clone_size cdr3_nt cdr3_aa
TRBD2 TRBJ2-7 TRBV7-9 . TGTGCCAGCAGCTCTTTCATAGCGGGAGGCGAGCAGTACTTC CASSSFIAGGEQYF
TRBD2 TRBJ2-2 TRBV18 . TGTGCCAGCTCACTTAGGACTAGAGACACCGGGGAGCTGTTTTTT CASSLRTRDTGELFF
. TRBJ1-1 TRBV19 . TGTGCCAGTAGTATTTTTTGGCGGGGAGGGGGTAGGCTCACCACTGAAGCTTTCTTT CASSIFWRGGGRLTTEAFF
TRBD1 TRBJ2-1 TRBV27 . TGTGCCAGCAGTATCCGCCGACAGGGTTTAGAGCAGTTCTTC CASSIRRQGLEQFF
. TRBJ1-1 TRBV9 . TGTGCCAGCAGCGCCGGGACTTCGAACACTGAAGCTTTCTTT CASSAGTSNTEAFF
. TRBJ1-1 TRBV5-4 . TGTGCCAGCAGTGTCTCCCAGGACCTGAACACTGAAGCTTTCTTT CASSVSQDLNTEAFF
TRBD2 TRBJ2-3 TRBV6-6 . TGTGCCAGCAGGGGGGGGAGGGCAGATACGCAGTATTTT CASRGGRADTQYF
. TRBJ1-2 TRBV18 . TGTGCCAGCTCACTGGGGGGTCATGGCTACACCTTC CASSLGGHGYTF
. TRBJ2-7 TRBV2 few TGTGCCAGCAGTTTACAGACCTCCTACGAGCAGTACTTC CASSLQTSYEQYF
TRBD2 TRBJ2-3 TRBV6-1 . TGTGCCAGCAGCACAGCGGGGGGTGGCACAGATACGCAGTATTTT CASSTAGGGTDTQYF
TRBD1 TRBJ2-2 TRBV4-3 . TGCGCCAGCAGCCAGGAGCCTACAGGGGGCCAGAACACCGGGGAGCTGTTTTTT CASSQEPTGGQNTGELFF
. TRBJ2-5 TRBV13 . TGTGCCAGCAGCTTAAAAGGGGATGAGACCCAGTACTTC CASSLKGDETQYF
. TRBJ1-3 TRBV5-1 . TGCGCCAGCAGCGGGGATTTTGGGAACACCATATATTTT CASSGDFGNTIYF
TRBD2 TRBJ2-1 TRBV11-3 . TGTGCCAGCAGCTTAGTGCTAGCGGGGGCGTACAATGAGCAGTTCTTC CASSLVLAGAYNEQFF
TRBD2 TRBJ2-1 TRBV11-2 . TGTGCCAGCAGCCCTCGACTAGCGGGGGAGCACTACAATGAGCAGTTCTTC CASSPRLAGEHYNEQFF
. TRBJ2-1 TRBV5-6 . TGTGCCAGCAGCTTAGGCCAGGGTGGTTCCTACAATGAGCAGTTCTTC CASSLGQGGSYNEQFF
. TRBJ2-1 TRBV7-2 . TGTGCCAGCAGCTTAGAGGCGGGCGCCGGGCAGTTCTTC CASSLEAGAGQFF
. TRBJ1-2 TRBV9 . TGTGCCAGCAGCGTAGTCACAGGGAACTATGGCTACACCTTC CASSVVTGNYGYTF
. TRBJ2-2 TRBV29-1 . TGCAGCGTTGTGGATGGATTTTTGACCGGGGAGCTGTTTTTT CSVVDGFLTGELFF
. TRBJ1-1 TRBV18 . TGTGCCAGCTCACCGCGGGGGGGGGACACTGAAGCTTTCTTT CASSPRGGDTEAFF
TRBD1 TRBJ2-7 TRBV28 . TGTGCCAGCAGTTTAGTTACAGGGGGCTCGTCCTACGAGCAGTACTTC CASSLVTGGSSYEQYF
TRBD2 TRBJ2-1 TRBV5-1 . TGCGCCAGCAGTCCGCTAGCGGGAGGTTGGGACAATGAGCAGTTCTTC CASSPLAGGWDNEQFF
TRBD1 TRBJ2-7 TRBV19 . TGTGCCAGTAGTATGACAGGGACCTACGAGCAGTACTTC CASSMTGTYEQYF
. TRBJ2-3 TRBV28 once TGTGCCAGCAAACAGGGTGGCACAGATACGCAGTATTTT CASKQGGTDTQYF
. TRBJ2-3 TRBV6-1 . TGTGCCAGCAGTGAAGGGTACAGGGTTGCTAGCACAGATACGCAGTATTTT CASSEGYRVASTDTQYF
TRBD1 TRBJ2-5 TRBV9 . TGTGCCAGCAGCCCTCGGACAGGGTTCTCAGAGACCCAGTACTTC CASSPRTGFSETQYF
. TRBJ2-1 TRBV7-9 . TGTGCCAGCAGCCCCGGGGTCGATGAGCAGTTCTTC CASSPGVDEQFF
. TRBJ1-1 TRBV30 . TGTGCCTGGAGTACGATGGTTAAGGGGACTGAAGCTTTCTTT CAWSTMVKGTEAFF
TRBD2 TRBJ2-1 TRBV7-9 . TGTGCCAGCAGCCCGGGACTAGCGGGATTCGATGAGCAGTTCTTC CASSPGLAGFDEQFF
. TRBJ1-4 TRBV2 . TGTGCCAGCTTAGGCCTGCAGCCCGGAACTAATGAAAAACTGTTTTTT CASLGLQPGTNEKLFF
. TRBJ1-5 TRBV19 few TGTGCCAGTAGTATAGGGCCAGGCAATCAGCCCCAGCATTTT CASSIGPGNQPQHF
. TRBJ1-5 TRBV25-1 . TGTGCCAGCAGTGAATGGACGGAGAGCAATCAGCCCCAGCATTTT CASSEWTESNQPQHF
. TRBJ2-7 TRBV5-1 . TGCGCCAGCAGCTTGACAGGCGCGTACGAGCAGTACTTC CASSLTGAYEQYF
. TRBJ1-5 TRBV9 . TGTGCCAGCAGCGTAGGTGCAGGGGTCAATCAGCCCCAGCATTTT CASSVGAGVNQPQHF
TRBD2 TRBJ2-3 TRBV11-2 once TGTGCCAGCAGCTCGCAGAAACTAGCGGCTAGCACAGATACGCAGTATTTT CASSSQKLAASTDTQYF
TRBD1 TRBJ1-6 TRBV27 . TGTGCCAGCAGATTCGACAGGGGGCGATTTAACAGGGCGTCCTATAATTCACCCCTCCACTTT CASRFDRGRFNRASYNSPLHF
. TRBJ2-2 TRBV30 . TGTGCCTGGGAGTTGGCTAGCGCGGGGGAGCTGTTTTTT CAWELASAGELFF
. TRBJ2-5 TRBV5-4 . TGTGCCAGCAGCGTACAAGAGACCCAGTACTTC CASSVQETQYF
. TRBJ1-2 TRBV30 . TGTGCCTGGACTCTAGACTCCTTTGCAGAATGGAATGGCTACACCTTC CAWTLDSFAEWNGYTF
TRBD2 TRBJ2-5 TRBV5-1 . TGCGCCAGCAGCTTGGCCCTAGCGGGAGGTCTGGAGACCCAGTACTTC CASSLALAGGLETQYF
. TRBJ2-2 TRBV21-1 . TGTGCCAGCAGTAGGGACAGTCACACCGGGGAGCTGTTTTTT CASSRDSHTGELFF
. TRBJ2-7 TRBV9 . TGTGCCAGCAGCGTAGGGGCAGTTGACTACGAGCAGTACTTC CASSVGAVDYEQYF
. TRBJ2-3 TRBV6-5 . TGTGCCAGCAGTTACTCGGGGCTTACGCAGTATTTT CASSYSGLTQYF
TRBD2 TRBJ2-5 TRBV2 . TGTGCCAGCCGGGGACTAGCGGAGACCCAGTACTTC CASRGLAETQYF
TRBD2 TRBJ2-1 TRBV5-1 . TGCGCCAGCAGCTTAGAACTAGCGGGTCCACTTCCCTACAATGAGCAGTTCTTC CASSLELAGPLPYNEQFF
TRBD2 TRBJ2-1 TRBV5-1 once TGCGCCAGCAGCCCGCTAGCGGGAGGGTCCCAGGGTGAGCAGTTCTTC CASSPLAGGSQGEQFF
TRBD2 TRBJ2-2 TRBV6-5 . TGTGCCAGCAGTTACCAGGGCGGGGGGGCCGACGGGGAGCTGTTTTTT CASSYQGGGADGELFF
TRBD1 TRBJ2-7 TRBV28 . TGTGCCAGCAGTCCGGGGACAGCGGTGGGGATATACGAGCAGTACTTC CASSPGTAVGIYEQYF
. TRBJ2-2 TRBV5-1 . TGCGCCAGCAGCATCCCCGAGGGGGAGCTGTTTTTT CASSIPEGELFF
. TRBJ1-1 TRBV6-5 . TGTGCCAGCAGTTACGCCGGAGAGGGCACGAACACTGAAGCTTTCTTT CASSYAGEGTNTEAFF
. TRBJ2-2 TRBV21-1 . TGTGCCAGCAGCAAAGAGGGAGACAGGGGCTCGAACACCGGGGAGCTGTTTTTT CASSKEGDRGSNTGELFF
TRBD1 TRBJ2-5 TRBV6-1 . TGTGCCAGCAGAATACCACAGGGGGACTGGGAGACCCAGTACTTC CASRIPQGDWETQYF
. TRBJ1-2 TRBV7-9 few TGTGCCAGCAGCTTCTCGGGGGGCTCTGGCTACACCTTC CASSFSGGSGYTF
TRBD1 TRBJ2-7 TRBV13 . TGTGCCAGCAGCCTCCGGTGGGACAGGATATCCTACGAGCAGTACTTC CASSLRWDRISYEQYF
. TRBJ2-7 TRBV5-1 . TGCGCCAGCAGCTTGGCAAACCGGGACACCTACGAGCAGTACTTC CASSLANRDTYEQYF
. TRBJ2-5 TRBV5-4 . TGTGCCAGCAGCTTTGGGGGGGCCGCGGGAGAGACCCAGTACTTC CASSFGGAAGETQYF
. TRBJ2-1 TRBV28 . TGTGCCAGCAGTTTAATTGCGCCGGGGGATGAGCAGTTCTTC CASSLIAPGDEQFF